The 26 T cell receptor beta chains reported below all come from one sample, sequenced in a study of T cells in Graves' hyperthyroidism and ophthalmopathy. The TCR beta CDR3 regions underwent amplification using RNA transcripts as the source. The HTBI primer set drove a first-round RT-PCR of the TCR CDR3. One entry per CDR3 protein results from TCRdb running MiXCR on the multiplex PCR reads. The table lists approximately 530,000 distinct CDR3 sequences, 16% of them singletons, with more than 15% in the top ten. Sequenced input: blood. All receptors come from a woman younger than 35 with Graves' hyperthyroidism.

The rearrangement links TRBV6-2 or TRBV6-3 to TRBJ2-7; D unclear. The V end lost 3 bases, the J end lost 1 base, and 13 bases lay between the germline ends. CDR1 is MNHEY and CDR2 is SVGEGT in the germline V gene. The CDR3 totals 15 residues. The CDR3 loop reads CASSYMGDGSYEQYF. The CDR3 coding sequence is TGTGCCAGCAGTTATATGGGTGACGGGTCCTACGAGCAGTACTTC.

This chain connects TRBV18 to TRBJ1-1, with a tentative D call TRBD1 (5 bases). The V end was cut by 3 bases, the J end by 1 base, with 12 bases between. CDR1 and CDR2 (germline): KGHSH, LQKENI. The CDR3 covers 15 residues. In DNA form, the CDR3 reads TGTGCCAGCTCACCGCTTCTTGGGGGGAACACTGAAGCTTTCTTT. It yields the protein CASSPLLGGNTEAFF.

The DNA of the CDR3 is TGTGCCAGTAAAAAGACAGGGATTACAGAGACCCAGTACTTC. It encodes CASKKTGITETQYF. This rearrangement joins TRBV19 to TRBJ2-5, with 7 bases fitting TRBD1. Germline trimming cut 7 bases from V and 4 bases from J; bases unmatched to any gene: 9. The CDR3 has 14 residues. Germline V gene data show CDR1 as LNHDA and CDR2 as SQIVND (reference sequence).

The V gene is TRBV20-1, the J gene TRBJ1-5; D possibly corresponds to TRBD1 (5 bases). V was pared by 5 bases and J by 2 bases, with 13 bases between. The CDR3 is made up of 14 amino acids. From germline, CDR1 is DFQATT and CDR2 SNEGSKA (reference sequence). In DNA form, the CDR3 reads TGCAGTGCTGGCGTTGGGGGGGGCAATCAGCCCCAGCATTTT. This translates into CSAGVGGGNQPQHF.

The chain couples TRBV5-6 to TRBJ1-2; D remains unclear. The CDR3 consists of 14 residues. Germline values: CDR1 SGHDT, CDR2 YYEEEE. V was pared by 4 bases and J by 3 bases, with 13 bases between. The CDR3 DNA sequence: TGTGCCAGCAGCCCGGTGGACCGAGACTATGGCTACACCTTC. Translated: CASSPVDRDYGYTF.

This clonotype was detected a few times. The chain is built from TRBV3-1 and TRBJ2-5, with 11 bases matching TRBD2. CDR3 length equals 17 residues. Germline V gene sequence: CDR1 LGHDT, CDR2 YNNKEL (reference sequence). Trimming at V came to 4 bases and at J to 0 bases, leaving 7 bases not matched to a gene. CDR3 sequence: CASSPGASGRNQETQYF. The CDR3 region has the DNA TGTGCCAGCAGCCCCGGGGCTAGCGGGAGGAACCAAGAGACCCAGTACTTC.

This clonotype turned up a few times. The chain links TRBV4-1 to TRBJ2-7; 11 bases are a match to TRBD2. V shed 0 bases, J shed 0 bases, and the junction held 7 bases outside the gene matches. The germline CDR1 and CDR2 sequences are MGHRA and YSYEKL. The CDR3 has 18 amino acids. The CDR3 coding sequence is TGCGCCAGCAGCCAAGATCGGCGACTAGCGGGGTCCTCCTACGAGCAGTACTTC. It yields the protein CASSQDRRLAGSSYEQYF.

This chain links TRBV20-1 with TRBJ2-3; 9 bases align to TRBD1. CDR3 length: 13 amino acids. Germline CDR1 is DFQATT and CDR2 is SNEGSKA (reference sequence). V was pared by 6 bases and J by 4 bases, with 5 bases of the junction left unmatched. The CDR3 here is CSAGDRESDTQYF. CDR3 nucleotide sequence: TGCAGTGCCGGGGACAGGGAATCAGATACGCAGTATTTT.

This clonotype has at least ten counts. V is TRBV6-1 and J is TRBJ1-2, with TRBD1 matching over 7 bases. The V gene's germline CDR1 is MNHNS and CDR2 SASEGT. This CDR3 has 14 amino acids. The J segment lost 8 bases and the V segment lost 6 bases, leaving 12 bases of the junction unmatched. DNA of the CDR3: TGTGCCAGCAGGGGAGTAGGGGGCAGGGAGGGCTACACCTTC. This sequence encodes CASRGVGGREGYTF.

This clonotype has ten or more counts. The CDR3 protein is CSAPTGETQYF. Written as DNA, the CDR3 is TGCAGTGCTCCGACTGGAGAGACCCAGTACTTC. This rearrangement joins TRBV20-1 to TRBJ2-5; unclear D gene. Germline CDR1 reads DFQATT; CDR2 reads SNEGSKA (reference sequence). This CDR3 spans 11 amino acids. The V gene lost 5 bases and the J gene lost 4 bases, with 8 bases spanning the gap.

This clonotype was counted between two and nine times. The CDR3 DNA sequence: TGCAGTGCTAGGGGGGGCAGCTTCACCGGGGAGCTGTTTTTT. Protein sequence: CSARGGSFTGELFF. The V and J genes are TRBV20-1 and TRBJ2-2; D possibly uses TRBD1 or TRBD2 (6 bases each). Germline V gives CDR1 DFQATT, CDR2 SNEGSKA (reference sequence). The CDR3 has 14 residues. V shed 3 bases and J shed 4 bases, with 12 bases lying between them.

In its sample, this clonotype was seen many times. The chain carries TRBV6-1 and TRBJ1-1; 10 nucleotides line up with TRBD1. Trimming took 9 bases from V and 1 from J; bases not matched to a gene: 8. This CDR3 has 15 amino acids. Germline V lookup: CDR1 MNHNS, CDR2 SASEGT. The CDR3 nucleotides are TGTGCCAGTCAAAGACAGGGGGCTGGGAACACTGAAGCTTTCTTT. Translated: CASQRQGAGNTEAFF.

This clonotype was seen ten or more times. The CDR3 protein is CAISESAAMNTEAFF. CDR3 in DNA: TGTGCCATCAGTGAGTCGGCGGCCATGAACACTGAAGCTTTCTTT. This chain connects TRBV10-3 to TRBJ1-1; D gene uncertain. The CDR3 runs to 15 residues. Germline V gene sequence: CDR1 ENHRY, CDR2 SYGVKD. Trimming removed 0 bases from V and 0 bases from J, with 8 bases in between.

This clonotype came up a few times. This may be a read error: a much more frequent sequence differs by one nucleotide. The chain recombines TRBV6-2 or TRBV6-3 with TRBJ2-3; TRBD2 agrees at 7 bases. Trimming cost V 2 bases and J 3 bases; bases outside gene matches: 2. CDR3 length: 14 amino acids. The V gene's germline CDR1 is MNHEY and CDR2 SVGEGT. The CDR3: CASSYGRETDTQYF. For the CDR3, the DNA is TGTGCCAGCAGTTACGGGCGGGAGACAGATACGCAGTATTTT.

V gene TRBV27 combines with J gene TRBJ1-3, with D uncertain. Germline CDR1 reads MNHEY; CDR2 reads SMNVEV (reference sequence). The CDR3 spans 15 residues. Between the trimmed V and J ends, which lost 6 bases and 0 bases, there was a span of 12 bases. Here the CDR3 reads CASRLTHSSGNTIYF. CDR3 DNA: TGTGCCAGCAGACTTACCCACAGCTCTGGAAACACCATATATTTT.

This clonotype was detected only a few times. The chain carries TRBV6-5 and TRBJ2-2; D might be TRBD1 or TRBD2, each matching 5 bases. The length of the CDR3 is 17 residues. Germline loops: CDR1 MNHEY, CDR2 SVGAGI. The V gene lost 2 bases and the J gene lost 4 bases, with 17 bases spanning the gap. The CDR3 sequence is CASSYTGATSSTGELFF. Here the CDR3 DNA reads TGTGCCAGCAGTTACACCGGGGCTACTTCGAGCACCGGGGAGCTGTTTTTT.

This clonotype was observed at least ten times. The chain combines TRBV10-3 with TRBJ2-7; possibly TRBD1 or TRBD2 for D (6 bases each). The CDR3 consists of 13 residues. Germline V gene sequence: CDR1 ENHRY, CDR2 SYGVKD. The V gene lost 3 bases and the J gene lost 5 bases, with 11 bases spanning the gap. The CDR3 DNA follows: TGTGCCATCAGTGATGAGGGGGGCGACGAGCAGTACTTC. Its protein is CAISDEGGDEQYF.

This sequence joins TRBV2 and TRBJ2-1; either TRBD1 or TRBD2 may supply D (5 bases each). CDR3 length: 15 residues. Trimming cost V 6 bases and J 7 bases, with 19 bases left between them. CDR1 and CDR2 (germline): SNHLY, FYNNEI. CDR3 sequence reads: CASSLVSWGMNEQFF. The DNA for the CDR3 is TGTGCCAGCAGCCTAGTGAGTTGGGGGATGAATGAGCAGTTCTTC.

The table lists this clonotype with many counts. The chain has TRBV7-2 and TRBJ2-5; the match to TRBD1 covers 8 bases. Germline V gives CDR1 SGHTA, CDR2 FQGNSA. This CDR3 comprises 15 residues. Trimming cost V 2 bases and J 5 bases; bases outside gene matches: 7. CDR3 bases: TGTGCCAGCAGCTTAATGTCCAGGGGGCTTGAGACCCAGTACTTC. Translating gives CASSLMSRGLETQYF.

Many counts were recorded for this clonotype. V usage is TRBV11-3 and J usage is TRBJ1-2; D gene unclear. Trimming took 0 bases from V and 0 from J, leaving 8 bases between them. Per the germline V gene, CDR1 is SGHNT and CDR2 is YENEEA. This CDR3 region has 15 residues. The CDR3 DNA follows: TGTGCCAGCAGCTTAGAAAGCTATTCTAACTATGGCTACACCTTC. The encoded protein is CASSLESYSNYGYTF.

This clonotype was found a few times. This chain uses TRBV20-1 with TRBJ2-7; the match to TRBD2 covers 9 bases. Germline V gene data show CDR1 as DFQATT and CDR2 as SNEGSKA (reference sequence). The length of the CDR3 is 16 residues. The V segment lost 4 bases and the J segment 0 bases; nucleotides outside the gene matches: 10. The CDR3 loop is CSANWVAGAVSYEQYF. The DNA of the CDR3 is TGCAGTGCTAACTGGGTAGCGGGAGCCGTCTCCTACGAGCAGTACTTC.

This clonotype was observed many times. J is TRBJ2-3 and V is TRBV4-3, with D possibly matching TRBD1 (6 bases). CDR3 length: 12 residues. The ends were cut back, 4 bases at V and 6 bases at J, with 8 bases in the middle. Germline CDR1 is LGHNA and CDR2 is YSLEER. The DNA for the CDR3 is TGCGCCAGCAGCCGTAGGGGGGATACGCAGTATTTT. Its protein is CASSRRGDTQYF.

This clonotype was seen at least ten times. The rearrangement uses TRBV2 and TRBJ1-1; D call uncertain. With 6 bases removed from V and 5 bases from J, the gap between germline ends came to 7 bases. This CDR3 comprises 11 residues. Germline CDR1 is SNHLY and CDR2 is FYNNEI. The CDR3: CASRAATEAFF. The CDR3 DNA follows: TGTGCCAGCAGAGCGGCGACTGAAGCTTTCTTT. The full variable domain, with the rest looked up from reference TRBV2 and TRBJ1-1, is EPEVTQTPSHQVTQMGQEVILRCVPISNHLYFYWYRQILGQKVEFLVSFYNNEISEKSEIFDDQFSVERPDGSNFTLKIRSTKLEDSAMYFCASRAATEAFFGQGTRLTVV.

This clonotype was detected ten times or more. V is TRBV6-1 and J is TRBJ2-5; TRBD2 matches at 7 bases. Germline trimming cut 7 bases from V and 1 base from J; bases unmatched to any gene: 9. This CDR3 spans 15 amino acids. The V gene's germline CDR1 is MNHNS and CDR2 SASEGT. CDR3 sequence (DNA): TGTGCCAGCATCGAGGGAGGGGCGGTCCAAGAGACCCAGTACTTC. Translating it yields CASIEGGAVQETQYF.

The V call is TRBV6-5, the J call TRBJ2-2; 7 bases fit TRBD2. Germline CDR1 MNHEY, CDR2 SVGAGI. The CDR3 runs 15 residues. Losses at the gene ends were 2 bases for V and 4 bases for J; bases not matched to a gene: 4. The CDR3 loop reads CASSYKGRVTGELFF. CDR3 coding DNA: TGTGCCAGCAGTTACAAAGGGAGGGTCACCGGGGAGCTGTTTTTT.

This clonotype was detected a few times. J is TRBJ2-5 and V is TRBV6-1; 7 nucleotides align to TRBD1. Germline CDR1 is MNHNS and CDR2 is SASEGT. CDR3 size: 17 residues. Trimming cost V 7 bases and J 3 bases; bases outside gene matches: 17. CDR3 region: CASKFRQGHIGEETQYF. The CDR3 region has the DNA TGTGCCAGCAAATTTCGACAGGGACACATTGGAGAAGAGACCCAGTACTTC.